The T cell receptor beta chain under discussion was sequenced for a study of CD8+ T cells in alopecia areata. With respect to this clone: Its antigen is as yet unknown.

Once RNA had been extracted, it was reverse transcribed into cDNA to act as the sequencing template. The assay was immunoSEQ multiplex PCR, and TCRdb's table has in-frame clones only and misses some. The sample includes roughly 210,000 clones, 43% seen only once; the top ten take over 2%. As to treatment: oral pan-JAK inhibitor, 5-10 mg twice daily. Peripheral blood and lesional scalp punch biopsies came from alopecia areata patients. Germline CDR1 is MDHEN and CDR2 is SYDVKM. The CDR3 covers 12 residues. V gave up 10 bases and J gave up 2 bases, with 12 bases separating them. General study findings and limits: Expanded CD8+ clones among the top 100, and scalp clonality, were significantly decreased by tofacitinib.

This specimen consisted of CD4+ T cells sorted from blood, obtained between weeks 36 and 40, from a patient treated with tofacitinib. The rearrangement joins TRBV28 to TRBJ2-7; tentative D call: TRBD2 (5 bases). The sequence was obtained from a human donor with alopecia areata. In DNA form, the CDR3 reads TGTGCCATCGGGGAGCCCACCTACGAGCAGTACTTC. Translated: CAIGEPTYEQYF.